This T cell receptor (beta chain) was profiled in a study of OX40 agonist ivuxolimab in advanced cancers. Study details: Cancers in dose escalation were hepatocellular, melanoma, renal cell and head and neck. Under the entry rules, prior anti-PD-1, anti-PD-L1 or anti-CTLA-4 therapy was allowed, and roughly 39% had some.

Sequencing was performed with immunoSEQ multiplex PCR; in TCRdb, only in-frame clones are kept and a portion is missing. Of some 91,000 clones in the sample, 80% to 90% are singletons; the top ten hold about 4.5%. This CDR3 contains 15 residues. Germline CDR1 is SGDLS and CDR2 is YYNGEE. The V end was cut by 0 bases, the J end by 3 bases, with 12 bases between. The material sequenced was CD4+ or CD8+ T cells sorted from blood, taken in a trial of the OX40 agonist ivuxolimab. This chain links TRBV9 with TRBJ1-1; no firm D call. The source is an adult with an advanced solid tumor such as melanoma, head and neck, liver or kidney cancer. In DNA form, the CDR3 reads TGTGCCAGCAGCGTAGAGGGTCAGGATGACACTGAAGCTTTCTTT. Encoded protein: CASSVEGQDDTEAFF.